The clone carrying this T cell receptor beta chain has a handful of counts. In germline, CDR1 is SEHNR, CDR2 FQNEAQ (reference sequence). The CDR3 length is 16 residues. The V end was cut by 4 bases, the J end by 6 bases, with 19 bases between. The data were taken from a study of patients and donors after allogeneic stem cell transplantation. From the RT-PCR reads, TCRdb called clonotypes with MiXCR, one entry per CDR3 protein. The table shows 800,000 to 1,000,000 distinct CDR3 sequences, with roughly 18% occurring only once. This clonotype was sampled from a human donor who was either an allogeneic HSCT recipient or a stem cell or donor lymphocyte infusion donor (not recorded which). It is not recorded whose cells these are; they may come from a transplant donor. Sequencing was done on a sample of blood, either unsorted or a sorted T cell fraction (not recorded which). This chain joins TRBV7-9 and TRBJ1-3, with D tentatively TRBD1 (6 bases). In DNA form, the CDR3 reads TGTGCCAGCAGCTCCCCCCGGGGGCTGGATGAAAACACCATATATTTT. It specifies CASSSPRGLDENTIYF.